The 9 T cell receptor beta chains given below trace back to one sample, sequenced in a study of T cells in Graves' hyperthyroidism and ophthalmopathy (dated by TCRdb to between 2018 and 2021). Libraries were built with multiplex PCR. Sequencing relied on an Illumina HiSeq 2000. The TCR beta CDR3 regions were amplified from RNA transcripts. The first round of RT-PCR for the TCR CDR3 was performed with the HTBI primer set and the Qiagen OneStep RT-PCR kit. TCRdb handled the public reads itself, with Q25 trimming in fastp and clone calling in MiXCR, and kept productive beta chains. Rows are combined by CDR3 protein, so each entry shows the most common genes and DNA. Across this sample there are hundreds of thousands of distinct CDR3 sequences, with 13% to 15% seen only once. The top ten constitute roughly a tenth of the sample. Input material: blood. The receptors originated from a woman aged 18-30 years with Graves' hyperthyroidism.

This clonotype was observed at least ten times. This chain joins TRBV24-1 and TRBJ1-5; no definite D call. The CDR3 extends over 14 amino acids. Trimming took off 5 bases at V and 0 bases at J, with 7 bases between the two ends. Germline CDR1 reads KGHDR; CDR2 reads SFDVKD. CDR3 in DNA: TGTGCCACCAGTGTATTTGGTAGCAATCAGCCCCAGCATTTT. It is translated as CATSVFGSNQPQHF.

This clonotype was found a few times. This chain joins TRBV9 and TRBJ2-1; D might be TRBD1 or TRBD2, each matching 5 bases. The length of the CDR3 is 16 residues. Between the trimmed V and J ends, which lost 4 bases and 0 bases, there was a span of 14 bases. Germline-derived CDR1 and CDR2 are SGDLS and YYNGEE. The CDR3 reads CASSLLGRSSYNEQFF. For the CDR3, the DNA is TGTGCCAGCAGCCTCTTGGGACGCAGCTCCTACAATGAGCAGTTCTTC.

Details on this clonotype: One end of the junction fails to match germline, which may point to a read error. This sequence joins TRBV27 and TRBJ2-1; 7 positions match TRBD1. The CDR3 contains 14 residues. CDR1 and CDR2 (germline): MNHEY, SMNVEV (reference sequence). This CDR3 reads CASSYGTAYNEQSF. The CDR3 nucleotides are TGTGCCAGCAGTTACGGGACAGCCTACAATGAGCAGTCCTTC.

This chain connects TRBV24-1 to TRBJ2-5; no reliable D call. The length of the CDR3 is 12 residues. Germline CDR1 reads KGHDR; CDR2 reads SFDVKD. V was cut by 6 bases and J by 5 bases, with 9 bases left in between. Here the CDR3 reads CATSQGPETQYF. The CDR3 DNA follows: TGTGCCACCAGTCAAGGGCCGGAGACCCAGTACTTC.

V is TRBV6-9 and J is TRBJ2-7, with 7 nucleotides matching TRBD2. The J call is in doubt because the DNA end fits TRBJ2-1 better. This CDR3 is 14 amino acids long. CDR1 and CDR2 from the germline V gene are MNHGY and SVAAGI. The chain's CDR3 is CASSLSGNSYEQFF. CDR3 sequence (DNA): TGTGCCAGCAGTTTGAGCGGGAACTCCTACGAGCAGTTCTTC.

This clonotype was seen ten or more times. The V and J genes are TRBV7-6 and TRBJ2-1; TRBD2 is a possible D gene (6 bases). The CDR3 extends over 16 amino acids. V was cut by 3 bases and J by 9 bases, with 21 bases left in between. The V gene's germline CDR1 is SGHVS and CDR2 FNYEAQ. CDR3 sequence reads: CASSFAGLAEWCEQFF. CDR3 nucleotides: TGTGCCAGCAGCTTTGCGGGATTAGCGGAATGGTGTGAGCAGTTCTTC.

The chain joins TRBV24-1 to TRBJ2-1; D uncertain. This CDR3 is built from 15 residues. Between the trimmed V and J ends, which lost 3 bases and 3 bases, there was a span of 11 bases. The germline CDR1 and CDR2 sequences are KGHDR and SFDVKD. The CDR3 spells CATSDGPWSYNEQFF. The CDR3 region has the DNA TGTGCCACCAGTGATGGGCCTTGGAGCTACAATGAGCAGTTCTTC.

Concerning this clonotype: Just one base apart from a much larger clone, this may be a read error. J is TRBJ2-1 and V is TRBV20-1; possibly TRBD1 for D (5 bases). CDR1 is DFQATT, CDR2 SNEGSKA, per germline (reference sequence). Trimming shortened V by 3 bases and J by 2 bases, and 14 bases separated the two germline ends. CDR3 length: 15 residues. The CDR3 loop reads CSASPWTRTYNEQFF. In DNA, the CDR3 is TGCAGTGCTAGTCCGTGGACACGGACCTACAATGAGCAGTTCTTC.

In its sample, this clonotype was seen many times. J is TRBJ2-7 and V is TRBV5-5; 9 bases align to TRBD1. V shed 2 bases and J 5 bases; nucleotides not matched to a gene: 8. This CDR3 has 15 amino acids. Per the germline V gene, CDR1 is SGHKS and CDR2 is YYEKEE (reference sequence). In nucleotides, the CDR3 is TGTGCCAGCAGCTTTCACCCGGGACAGGGAAACGAGCAGTACTTC. Translation gives CASSFHPGQGNEQYF.